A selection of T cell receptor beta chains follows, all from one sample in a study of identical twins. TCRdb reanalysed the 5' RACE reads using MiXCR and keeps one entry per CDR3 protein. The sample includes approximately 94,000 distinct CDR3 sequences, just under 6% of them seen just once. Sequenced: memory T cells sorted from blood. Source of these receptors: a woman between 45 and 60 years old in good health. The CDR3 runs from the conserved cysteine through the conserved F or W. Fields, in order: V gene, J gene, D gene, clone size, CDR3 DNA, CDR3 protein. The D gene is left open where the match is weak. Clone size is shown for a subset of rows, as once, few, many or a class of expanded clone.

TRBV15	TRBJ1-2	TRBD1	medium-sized	TGTGCCACCAGCAGAGATTCTCTGGACAGGGCCTATGGCTACACCTTC	CATSRDSLDRAYGYTF
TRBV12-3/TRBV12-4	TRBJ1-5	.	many	TGTGCCAGCAATGGGTATAGCAATCAGCCCCAGCATTTT	CASNGYSNQPQHF
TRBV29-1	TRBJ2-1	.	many	TGCAGCGCCGAATTAGCTACCTCCTACAATGAGCAGTTCTTC	CSAELATSYNEQFF
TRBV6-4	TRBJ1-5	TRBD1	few	TGTGCCAGCAGTGGTCTAAGGGGACAGGTCTATAGCAATCAGCCCCAGCATTTT	CASSGLRGQVYSNQPQHF
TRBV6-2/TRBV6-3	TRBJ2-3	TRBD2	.	TGTGCCAGCATCGAACGTCGGGAGGACACAGATACGCAGTATTTT	CASIERREDTDTQYF
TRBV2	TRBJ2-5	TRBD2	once	TGTGCCAGCAGTGTCGGCGGGAGGGCTGGGGAGACCCAGTACTTC	CASSVGGRAGETQYF
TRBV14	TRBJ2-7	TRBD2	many	TGTGCCAGCAGCCCCTGGACTAGCGGGAGTTACGAGCAGTACTTC	CASSPWTSGSYEQYF
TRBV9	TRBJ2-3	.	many	TGTGCCAGCAGCGTAGCTAGCGCTACAGATACGCAGTATTTT	CASSVASATDTQYF
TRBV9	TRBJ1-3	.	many	TGTGCCAGCAGCGCCTCTCCTGGAAACACCATATATTTT	CASSASPGNTIYF
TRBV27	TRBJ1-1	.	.	TGTGCCAGCAGTTTATTTGGAGGGGCTGAAGCTTTCTTT	CASSLFGGAEAFF
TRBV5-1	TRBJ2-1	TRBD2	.	TGCGCCAGCAGCTTCCGGGTAGCGGGAGGGAACAATGAGCAGTTCTTC	CASSFRVAGGNNEQFF
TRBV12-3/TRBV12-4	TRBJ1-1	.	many	TGTGCCAGCAGTCCACTACATGGTGAAGCTTTCTTT	CASSPLHGEAFF
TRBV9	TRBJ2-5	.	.	TGTGCCAGCAGCGTCAAACCACAGGGTTTTGGAGAGACCCAGTACTTC	CASSVKPQGFGETQYF
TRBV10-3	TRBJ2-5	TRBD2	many	TGTGCCATCAGAGAAGCGGGAGGGCCTGAGACCCAGTACTTC	CAIREAGGPETQYF
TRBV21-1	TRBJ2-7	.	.	TGTGCCAGCAGCAACACTCAAGGAGAACAGCGGGAGACCCCCTACGAGCAGTACTTC	CASSNTQGEQRETPYEQYF
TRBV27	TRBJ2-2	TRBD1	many	TGTGCCAGCAGCAGGACAGGGACCAACACCGGGGAGCTGTTTTTT	CASSRTGTNTGELFF
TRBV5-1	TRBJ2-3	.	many	TGCGCCAGCAGCTTGGCACAGGGCACAGATACGCAGTATTTT	CASSLAQGTDTQYF
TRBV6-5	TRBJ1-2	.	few	TGTGCCAGCAGGAATGGCCCTAACTATGGCTACACCTTC	CASRNGPNYGYTF
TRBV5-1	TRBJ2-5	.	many	TGCGCCAGCAGCTTGTCGGTGGTAGCAGGGAAGACCCAGTACTTC	CASSLSVVAGKTQYF
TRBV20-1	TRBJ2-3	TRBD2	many	TGCAGTGCCCCCCTTTGGACTAGCGGGAGGGCGAAAGGAGGAGATACGCAGTATTTT	CSAPLWTSGRAKGGDTQYF
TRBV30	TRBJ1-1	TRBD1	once	TGTGCCTGGAGTCTAGGACAGGTGAACACTGAAGCTTTCTTT	CAWSLGQVNTEAFF
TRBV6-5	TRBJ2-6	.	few	TGTGCCAGCAGTTCCAGGGATCCTGGGGCCAACGTCCTGACTTTC	CASSSRDPGANVLTF
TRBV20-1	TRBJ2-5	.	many	TGCAGTGCTCCCGGGGTAGTTAAAGAGACCCAGTACTTC	CSAPGVVKETQYF
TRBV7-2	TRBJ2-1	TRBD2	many	TGTGCCAGCAGCTTAGGACTAGCGGGAGCCCACGACGCTGAGCAGTTCTTC	CASSLGLAGAHDAEQFF
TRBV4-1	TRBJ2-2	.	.	TGCGCCAGCAGCCAGAGAGGGCGATCGACATCGAACACCGGGGAGCTGTTTTTT	CASSQRGRSTSNTGELFF
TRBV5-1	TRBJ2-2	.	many	TGCGCCAGCAGCCGCCCGGGGGTTAACACCGGGGAGCTGTTTTTT	CASSRPGVNTGELFF
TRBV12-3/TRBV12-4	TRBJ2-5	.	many	TGTGCCAGCACGGATTCTTTTGGCGGCAAAGAGACCCAGTACTTC	CASTDSFGGKETQYF